A single TCR beta chain is shown here with its context. This clone was counted once. No cognate antigen has been identified for it. Qualities for individual bases were not recorded, and no much larger clone is one base off. Other DNA sequences within the sample encode an identical CDR3. This specimen belongs to a study of CD8+ T cells in alopecia areata (dated by TCRdb to the late 2010s). Regarding the research as a whole: The treated patients, all with moderate-to-severe alopecia areata, were enrolled in an open-label pilot trial of oral tofacitinib given at 5 to 10 mg twice daily. Disease severity in treated patients was measured with the SALT score, which quantifies the percentage of affected scalp surface area. On the human side, TCRbeta sequencing was run on scalp tissue and on sorted CD4+ and CD8+ peripheral blood T cells from healthy controls and from alopecia areata patients with either patchy or totalis/universalis disease. immunoSEQ multiplex PCR using 35 Vbeta forward primers and 13 Jbeta reverse primers was used to amplify TCRbeta CDR3 regions. Biopsies were taken from tofacitinib-treated patients at baseline and at 4 and 24 weeks of treatment, and a later scalp biopsy was taken in several of the tofacitinib-treated patients. Scalp clonality was compared across normal scalp (n=4), patchy alopecia areata scalp (n=8), and alopecia totalis/universalis scalp (n=8). High-throughput TCRbeta sequencing was used to examine T cell clonal expansion in alopecia areata in both the C3H/HeJ mouse model and human patients. Patients stayed on tofacitinib for 6 to 18 months and then had 6 months of follow-up off drug so that delayed response and recurrence could be assessed. RNA was extracted with the PAXgene miRNA kit for fixed scalp, the miRNeasy kit for PBMCs, and the RNeasy kit for mouse skin. The research as a whole found: Tofacitinib significantly decreased scalp clonality and the number of expanded CD8+ clones among the top 100 scalp clones. Shared TCR sequences between patients were less evident than in mice, which may be partly attributable to HLA diversity in the patient population. Lesional scalp, especially in alopecia totalis/universalis, showed higher clonality and more expanded CD8+ clones than normal scalp, suggesting antigenic drive. The treated cohort was small, with a single nonresponder, so links between baseline CD8+ expansion and response need larger studies. Many expanded lesional clones persisted in scalp and blood during tofacitinib treatment, which may partly explain relapse after stopping treatment. Scalp TCR repertoire analysis is complicated because resident alphabeta T cells in normal human skin are also sequenced, whereas mouse skin is dominated by gammadelta T cells.

Library generation was performed with the immunoSEQ multiplex PCR assay. To provide template for TCR sequencing, every sample had RNA extracted and reverse transcribed into cDNA. SuperScript III was used to make first-strand cDNA, primed with a 2:1 mix of oligo-dT and random hexamers. A synthetic immune receptor repertoire was used to assess amplification bias, and residual bias was removed computationally. In the source study's methods: Raw reads were preprocessed for error removal, and CDR3 was defined according to IMGT conventions as running from the conserved cysteine to phenylalanine. Clonality was computed by normalizing Shannon entropy by log2 of the number of productive unique TCRs and subtracting the result from 1. CD4 or CD8 identity of scalp clones was inferred by cross-referencing scalp TCRbeta sequences with sorted blood CD4 and CD8 repertoires. In TCRdb, the immuneACCESS table is reduced to in-frame sequences with V and J assigned. These tables do not hold every clone; where another copy was compared, an unresolved V gene accounts for under half, and the others remain unexplained. That table furnishes V, J and clone size, whereas the DNA furnished D and trimming. Across this sample there are roughly 110,000 clones, with around 84% seen only once. In total, the top ten clones hold roughly 23% of the sample.

The sample's time point label is to be understood as: roughly 26 weeks on oral tofacitinib. The sample's treatment or condition label is to be understood as: oral pan-JAK inhibitor, 5-10 mg twice daily. From alopecia areata patients, peripheral blood was collected along with lesional scalp punch biopsies. PBMCs were isolated by density centrifugation and stained for CD3, CD4 and CD8, and CD4+ and CD8+ T cells were sorted on a FACSAria. The germline ends are 2 bases apart after V is trimmed by 0 bases and J by 7 bases. From a lookup of the germline V gene, CDR1 and CDR2 are SGHRS and YFSETQ. Including cysteine and phenylalanine, the CDR3 has 11 amino acids. Only the CDR3 DNA stays, 33 bases, in frame from base 1.

The sequencing used CD8+ T cells sorted from blood, collected at week 24, from a patient treated with tofacitinib. The sequence is built from TRBV5-1 and TRBJ2-1; too little of a D gene remains to name it. The TCR comes from a human donor with alopecia areata. The nucleotide sequence reads TGCGCCAGCAGCTTGGGGAATGAGCAGTTCTTC. It translates to CASSLGNEQFF.